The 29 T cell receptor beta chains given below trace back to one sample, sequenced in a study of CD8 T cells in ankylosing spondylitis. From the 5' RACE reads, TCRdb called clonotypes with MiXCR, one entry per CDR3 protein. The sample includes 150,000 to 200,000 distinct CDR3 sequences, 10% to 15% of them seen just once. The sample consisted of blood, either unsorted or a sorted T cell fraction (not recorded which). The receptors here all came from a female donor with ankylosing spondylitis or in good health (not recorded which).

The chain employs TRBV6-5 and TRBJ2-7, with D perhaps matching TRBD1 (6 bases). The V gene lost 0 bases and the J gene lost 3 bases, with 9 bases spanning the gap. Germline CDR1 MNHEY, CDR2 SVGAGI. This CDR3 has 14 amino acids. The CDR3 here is CASSYSTGGYEQYF. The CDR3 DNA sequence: TGTGCCAGCAGTTACTCGACAGGTGGCTACGAGCAGTACTTC.

This CDR3 is CASTGESDYGSYNEQFF. As DNA, the CDR3 is TGTGCCAGCACAGGGGAGTCCGACTACGGCTCCTACAATGAGCAGTTCTTC. The chain couples TRBV2 to TRBJ2-1; a possible D gene is TRBD1 (6 bases). V was pared by 7 bases and J by 0 bases, with 19 bases between. The length of the CDR3 is 17 residues. Germline CDR1 reads SNHLY; CDR2 reads FYNNEI.

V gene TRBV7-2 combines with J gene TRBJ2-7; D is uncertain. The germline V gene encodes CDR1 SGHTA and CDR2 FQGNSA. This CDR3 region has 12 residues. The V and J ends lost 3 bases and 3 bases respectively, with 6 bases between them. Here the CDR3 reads CASSLLNYEQYF. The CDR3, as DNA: TGTGCCAGCAGCTTGCTCAACTACGAGCAGTACTTC.

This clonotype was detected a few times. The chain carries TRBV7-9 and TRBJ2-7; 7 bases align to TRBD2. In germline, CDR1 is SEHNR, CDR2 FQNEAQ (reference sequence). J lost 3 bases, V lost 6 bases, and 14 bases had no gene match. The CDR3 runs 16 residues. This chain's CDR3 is CASSPPVGGEVYEQYF. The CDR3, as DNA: TGTGCCAGCAGTCCTCCGGTTGGGGGGGAGGTCTACGAGCAGTACTTC.

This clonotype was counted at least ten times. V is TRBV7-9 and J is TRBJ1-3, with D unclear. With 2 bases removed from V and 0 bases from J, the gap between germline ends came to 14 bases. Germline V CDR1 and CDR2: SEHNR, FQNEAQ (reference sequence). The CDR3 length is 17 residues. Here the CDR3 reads CASSLLPATSSGNTIYF. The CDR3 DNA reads TGTGCCAGCAGCTTACTTCCAGCCACGAGCTCTGGAAACACCATATATTTT.

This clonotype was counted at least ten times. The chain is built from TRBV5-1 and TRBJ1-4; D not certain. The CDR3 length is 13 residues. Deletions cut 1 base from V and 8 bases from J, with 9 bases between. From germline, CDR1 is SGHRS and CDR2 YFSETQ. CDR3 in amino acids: CASSLTPQEKLFF. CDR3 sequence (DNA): TGCGCCAGCAGCTTGACCCCTCAGGAAAAACTGTTTTTT.

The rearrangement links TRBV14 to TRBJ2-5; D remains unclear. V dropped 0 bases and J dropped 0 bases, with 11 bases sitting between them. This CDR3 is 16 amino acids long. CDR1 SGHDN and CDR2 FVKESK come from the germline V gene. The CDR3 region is CASSQDWASDQETQYF. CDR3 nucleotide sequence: TGTGCCAGCAGCCAAGATTGGGCAAGCGACCAAGAGACCCAGTACTTC.

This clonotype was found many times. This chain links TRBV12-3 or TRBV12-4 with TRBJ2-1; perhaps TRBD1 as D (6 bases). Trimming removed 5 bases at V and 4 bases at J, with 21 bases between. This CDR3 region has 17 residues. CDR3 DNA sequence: TGTGCCAGCAGTCTTTCCCCTGGGGCAGGGACATACAATGAGCAGTTCTTC. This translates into CASSLSPGAGTYNEQFF.

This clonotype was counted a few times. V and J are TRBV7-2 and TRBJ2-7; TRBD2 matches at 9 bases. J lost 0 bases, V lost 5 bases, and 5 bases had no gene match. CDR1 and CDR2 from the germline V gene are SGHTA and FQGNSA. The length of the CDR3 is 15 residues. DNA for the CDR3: TGTGCCAGCAGCCCGATGACTAGCGGCTCCTACGAGCAGTACTTC. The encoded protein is CASSPMTSGSYEQYF.

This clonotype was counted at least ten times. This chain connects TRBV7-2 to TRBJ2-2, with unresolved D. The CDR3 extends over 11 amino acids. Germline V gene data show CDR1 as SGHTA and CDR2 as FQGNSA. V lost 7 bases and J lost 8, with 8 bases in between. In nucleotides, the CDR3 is TGTGCCAGCACCCCAGGAGGGGAGCTGTTTTTT. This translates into CASTPGGELFF.

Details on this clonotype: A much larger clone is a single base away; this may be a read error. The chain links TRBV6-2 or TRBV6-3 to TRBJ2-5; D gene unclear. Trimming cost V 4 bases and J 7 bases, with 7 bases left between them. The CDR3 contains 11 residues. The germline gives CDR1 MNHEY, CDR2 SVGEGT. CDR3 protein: CASSSDATQYF. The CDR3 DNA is TGTGCCAGCAGTTCGGACGCGACCCAGTACTTC.

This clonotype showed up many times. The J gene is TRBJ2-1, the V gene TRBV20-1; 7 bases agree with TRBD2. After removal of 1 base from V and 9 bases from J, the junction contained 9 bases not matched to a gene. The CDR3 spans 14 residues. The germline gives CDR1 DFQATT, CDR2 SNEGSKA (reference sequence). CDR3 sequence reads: CSARGGSFFGEQFF. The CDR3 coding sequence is TGCAGTGCTAGAGGCGGGAGTTTTTTCGGTGAGCAGTTCTTC.

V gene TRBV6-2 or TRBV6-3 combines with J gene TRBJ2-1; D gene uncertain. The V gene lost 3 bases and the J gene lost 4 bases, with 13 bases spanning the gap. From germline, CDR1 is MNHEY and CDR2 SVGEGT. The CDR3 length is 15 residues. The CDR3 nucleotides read TGTGCCAGCAGTTATAGAGGTACTGGGTACAATGAGCAGTTCTTC. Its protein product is CASSYRGTGYNEQFF.

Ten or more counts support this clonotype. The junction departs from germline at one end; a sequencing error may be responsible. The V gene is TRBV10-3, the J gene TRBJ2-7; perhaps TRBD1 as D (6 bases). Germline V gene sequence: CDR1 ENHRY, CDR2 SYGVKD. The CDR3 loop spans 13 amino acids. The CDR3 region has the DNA TGTGCCATCAGTGATATGAACCAGGGGTTGGGACACTTC. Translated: CAISDMNQGLGHF.

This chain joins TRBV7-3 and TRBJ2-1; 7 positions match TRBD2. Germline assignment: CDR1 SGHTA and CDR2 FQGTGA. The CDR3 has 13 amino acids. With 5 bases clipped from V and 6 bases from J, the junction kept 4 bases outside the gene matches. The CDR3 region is CASSTRTSNEQFF. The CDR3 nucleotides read TGTGCCAGCAGCACCCGGACTAGCAATGAGCAGTTCTTC. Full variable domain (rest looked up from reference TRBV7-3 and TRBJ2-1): GAGVSQTPSNKVTEKGKYVELRCDPISGHTALYWYRQSLGQGPEFLIYFQGTGAADDSGLPNDRFFAVRPEGSVSTLKIQRTERGDSAVYLCASSTRTSNEQFFGPGTRLTVL.

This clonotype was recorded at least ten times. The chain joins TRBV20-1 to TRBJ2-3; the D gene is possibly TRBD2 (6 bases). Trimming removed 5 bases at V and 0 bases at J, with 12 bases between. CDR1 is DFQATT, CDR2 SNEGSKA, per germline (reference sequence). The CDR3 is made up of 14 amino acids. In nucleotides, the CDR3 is TGCAGTGCTCTACTAGCCGGTAGCACAGATACGCAGTATTTT. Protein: CSALLAGSTDTQYF.

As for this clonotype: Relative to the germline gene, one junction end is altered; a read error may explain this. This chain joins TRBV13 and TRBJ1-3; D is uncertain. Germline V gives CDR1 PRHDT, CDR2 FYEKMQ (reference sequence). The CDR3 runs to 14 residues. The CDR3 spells CASSLALGGNAIYF. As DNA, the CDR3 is TGTGCCAGCAGCTTGGCACTCGGAGGAAACGCCATATATTTT.

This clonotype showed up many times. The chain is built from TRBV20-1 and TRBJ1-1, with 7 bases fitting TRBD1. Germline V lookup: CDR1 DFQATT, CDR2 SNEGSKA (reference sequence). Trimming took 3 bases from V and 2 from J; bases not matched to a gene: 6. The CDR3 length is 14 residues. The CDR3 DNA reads TGCAGTGCTAGTAAACGGGACAGAAACACTGAAGCTTTCTTT. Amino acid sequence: CSASKRDRNTEAFF.

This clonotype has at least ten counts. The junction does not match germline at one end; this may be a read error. The CDR3 bases are TGCAGCGCCGGACAGCCACCTTTTTTT. Its protein product is CSAGQPPFF. The chain uses TRBV29-1 and TRBJ1-1, with D possibly TRBD1 on 6 matching bases. Germline CDR1 and CDR2: SQVTM and ANQGSEA. The CDR3 is 9 residues long.

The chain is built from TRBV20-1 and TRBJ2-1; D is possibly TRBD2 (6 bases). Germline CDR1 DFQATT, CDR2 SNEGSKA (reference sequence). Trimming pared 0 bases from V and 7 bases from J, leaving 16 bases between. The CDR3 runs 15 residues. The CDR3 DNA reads TGCAGTGCTAGAGATCCGGCGGGATGGGAAAATGAGCAGTTCTTC. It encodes CSARDPAGWENEQFF.

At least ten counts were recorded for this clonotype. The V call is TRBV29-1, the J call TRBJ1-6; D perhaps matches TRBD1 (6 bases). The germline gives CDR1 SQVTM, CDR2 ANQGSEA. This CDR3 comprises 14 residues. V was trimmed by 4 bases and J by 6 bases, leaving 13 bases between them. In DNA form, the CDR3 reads TGCAGCGTTGGCCTAGGGGGGACTAATTCACCCCTCCACTTT. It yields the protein CSVGLGGTNSPLHF.

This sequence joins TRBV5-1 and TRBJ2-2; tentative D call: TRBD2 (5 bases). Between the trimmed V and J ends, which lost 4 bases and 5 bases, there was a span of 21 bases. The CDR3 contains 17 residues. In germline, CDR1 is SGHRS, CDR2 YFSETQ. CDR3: CASSPRPFPGLTGELFF. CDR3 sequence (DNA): TGCGCCAGCAGCCCCCGCCCCTTCCCCGGACTGACCGGGGAGCTGTTTTTT.

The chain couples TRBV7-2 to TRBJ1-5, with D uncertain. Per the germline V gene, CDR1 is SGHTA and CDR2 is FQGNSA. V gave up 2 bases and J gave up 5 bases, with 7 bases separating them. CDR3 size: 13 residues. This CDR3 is CASSLTADQPQHF. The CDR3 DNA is TGTGCCAGCAGCTTAACTGCGGATCAGCCCCAGCATTTT.

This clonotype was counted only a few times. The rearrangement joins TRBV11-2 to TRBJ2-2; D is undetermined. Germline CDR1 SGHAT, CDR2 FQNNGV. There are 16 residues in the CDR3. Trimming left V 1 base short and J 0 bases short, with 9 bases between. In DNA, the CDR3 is TGTGCCAGCAGCTTAGTACCGGATTCGAACACCGGGGAGCTGTTTTTT. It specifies CASSLVPDSNTGELFF. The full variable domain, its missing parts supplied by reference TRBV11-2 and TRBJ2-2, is EAGVAQSPRYKIIEKRQSVAFWCNPISGHATLYWYQQILGQGPKLLIQFQNNGVVDDSQLPKDRFSAERLKGVDSTLKIQPAKLEDSAVYLCASSLVPDSNTGELFFGEGSRLTVL.

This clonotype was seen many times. For the CDR3, the DNA is TGTGCCAGCAGCTTGTCTCGTACTGAAGCTTTCTTT. This sequence encodes CASSLSRTEAFF. The genes are TRBV7-9 and TRBJ1-1; unclear D gene. V gave up 3 bases and J gave up 5 bases, with 7 bases separating them. CDR1 and CDR2 (germline): SEHNR, FQNEAQ (reference sequence). This CDR3 is 12 amino acids long. Based on the CDR3 plus reference TRBV7-9 and TRBJ1-1, the full variable domain is DTGVSQNPRHKITKRGQNVTFRCDPISEHNRLYWYRQTLGQGPEFLTYFQNEAQLEKSRLLSDRFSAERPKGSFSTLEIQRTEQGDSAMYLCASSLSRTEAFFGQGTRLTVV.

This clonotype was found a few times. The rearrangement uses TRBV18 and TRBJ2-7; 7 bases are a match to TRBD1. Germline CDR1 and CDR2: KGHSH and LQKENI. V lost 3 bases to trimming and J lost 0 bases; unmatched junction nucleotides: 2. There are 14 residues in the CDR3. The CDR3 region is CASSPGQTSYEQYF. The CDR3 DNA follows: TGTGCCAGCTCACCGGGACAGACCTCCTACGAGCAGTACTTC. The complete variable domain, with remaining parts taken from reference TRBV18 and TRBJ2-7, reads NAGVMQNPRHLVRRRGQEARLRCSPMKGHSHVYWYRQLPEEGLKFMVYLQKENIIDESGMPKERFSAEFPKEGPSILRIQQVVRGDSAAYFCASSPGQTSYEQYFGPGTRLTVT.

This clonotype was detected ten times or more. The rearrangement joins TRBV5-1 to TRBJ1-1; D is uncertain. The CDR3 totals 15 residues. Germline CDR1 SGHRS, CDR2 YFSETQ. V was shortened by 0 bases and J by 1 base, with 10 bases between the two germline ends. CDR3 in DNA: TGCGCCAGCAGCTTGGCCGGGCAGACGAACACTGAAGCTTTCTTT. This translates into CASSLAGQTNTEAFF.

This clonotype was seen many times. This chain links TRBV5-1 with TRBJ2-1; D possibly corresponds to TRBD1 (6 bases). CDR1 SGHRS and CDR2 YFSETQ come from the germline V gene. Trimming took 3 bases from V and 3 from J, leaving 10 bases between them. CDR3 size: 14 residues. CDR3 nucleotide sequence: TGCGCCAGCAGCTGGGCGGACAGCTACAATGAGCAGTTCTTC. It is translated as CASSWADSYNEQFF.

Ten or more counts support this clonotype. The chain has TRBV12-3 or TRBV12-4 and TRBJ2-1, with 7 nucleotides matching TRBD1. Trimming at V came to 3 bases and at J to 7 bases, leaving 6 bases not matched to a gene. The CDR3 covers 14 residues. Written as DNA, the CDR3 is TGTGCCAGCAGTTTGACAGGGTTCACGAATGAGCAGTTCTTC. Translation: CASSLTGFTNEQFF.